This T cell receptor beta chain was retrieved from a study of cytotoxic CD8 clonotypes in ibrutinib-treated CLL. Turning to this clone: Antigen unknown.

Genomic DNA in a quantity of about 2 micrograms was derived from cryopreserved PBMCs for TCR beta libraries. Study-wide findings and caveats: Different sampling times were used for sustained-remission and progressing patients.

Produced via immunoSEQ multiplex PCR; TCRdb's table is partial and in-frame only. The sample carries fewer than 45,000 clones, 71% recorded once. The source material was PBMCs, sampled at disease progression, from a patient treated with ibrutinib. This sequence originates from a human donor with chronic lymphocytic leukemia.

CDR3 region: CASKRLLTEKLFF. The CDR3 DNA sequence: TGTGCCAGTAAAAGGTTGCTGACTGAAAAACTGTTTTTT. The V call is TRBV19, the J call TRBJ1-4; D not certain. CDR3 length: 13 residues. Germline V CDR1 and CDR2: LNHDA, SQIVND (reference sequence). The V end lost 7 bases, the J end lost 7 bases, and 13 bases lay between the germline ends. Supplemented by reference TRBV19 and TRBJ1-4, the full variable domain reads DGGITQSPKYLFRKEGQNVTLSCEQNLNHDAMYWYRQDPGQGLRLIYYSQIVNDFQKGDIAEGYSVSREKKESFPLTVTSAQKNPTAFYLCASKRLLTEKLFFGSGTQLSVL.